The clone carrying this T cell receptor beta chain was detected only a few times. Its antigen is not known. TCRdb redid the calling of the RT-PCR reads with MiXCR, one entry per CDR3 protein. The repertoire includes 600,000 to 700,000 distinct CDR3 sequences, around 15% of them detected once, and less than 8.5% sits in the top ten. This specimen belongs to a study of response to subunit inactivated influenza vaccine. General observations from the study: Authors suggested few new T cells are recruited by each seasonal influenza vaccination.

Trimming removed 4 bases from V and 4 bases from J; junction bases left unmatched: 4. Germline V gene sequence: CDR1 KGHDR, CDR2 SFDVKD. There are 14 residues in the CDR3. This TCR came from a man aged 45 to 65 who received an inactivated influenza vaccine. The specimen comprised PBMCs from blood, sampled 14 days before vaccination. The rearrangement joins TRBV24-1 to TRBJ2-5; 8 bases map to TRBD1. The DNA of the CDR3 is TGTGCCACCAGTGACCGAACAGGGGGAGAGACCCAGTACTTC. It specifies CATSDRTGGETQYF.